Presented here are 5 T cell receptor beta chains from one specimen sequenced in a study of blood T cell repertoires in COVID-19. The repertoire was sequenced with immunoSEQ multiplex PCR; TCRdb's copy has only in-frame clones and lacks some. The table lists 250,000 or so clones, 75% to 85% of them singletons. Input material: peripheral blood. The receptor source for this set is a woman between 70 and 85 years old with acute or convalescent COVID-19.

On this clone itself: The sample contains more than one DNA sequence encoding this CDR3. V usage is TRBV6-5 and J usage is TRBJ1-1; TRBD1 matches at 8 bases. The V segment lost 5 bases and the J segment 2 bases; nucleotides outside the gene matches: 4. Germline assignment: CDR1 MNHEY and CDR2 SVGAGI. The CDR3 totals 14 residues. The CDR3 coding sequence is TGTGCCAGCAGTAGACAGGGGCGAAACACTGAAGCTTTCTTT. It yields the protein CASSRQGRNTEAFF.

In this sample, this clone turned up once. CDR3 nucleotide sequence: TGTGCCAGCAGCTTAGACAGGGGAGGAGGGCTCCCCCAGCATTTT. This gives the protein CASSLDRGGGLPQHF. This chain joins TRBV5-5 and TRBJ1-5; the match to TRBD1 covers 8 bases. Germline V lookup: CDR1 SGHKS, CDR2 YYEKEE (reference sequence). Germline trimming cut 2 bases from V and 10 bases from J; bases unmatched to any gene: 11. The CDR3 sequence is 15 residues long.

The chain recombines TRBV4-3 with TRBJ2-7; D is perhaps TRBD1 (8 bases). Germline CDR1 is LGHNA and CDR2 is YSLEER. The CDR3 is made up of 16 amino acids. V lost 1 base and J lost 1, with 14 bases in between. This CDR3 is CASSQGTGGGSYEQYF. Here the CDR3 DNA reads TGCGCCAGCAGCCAAGGAACAGGGGGGGGATCCTACGAGCAGTACTTC.

V and J are TRBV5-1 and TRBJ2-7; possibly TRBD2 for D (6 bases). CDR3 length: 14 amino acids. CDR1 is SGHRS, CDR2 YFSETQ, per germline. The V end lost 0 bases, the J end lost 6 bases, and 13 bases lay between the germline ends. As DNA, the CDR3 is TGCGCCAGCAGCTTGGTGCGCTCCGGGGGCGAGCAGTACTTC. Its protein is CASSLVRSGGEQYF.

This clone appeared once. V usage is TRBV2 and J usage is TRBJ2-5; 10 nucleotides align to TRBD2. V dropped 3 bases and J dropped 5; count of bases not matched to a gene: 6. The germline V gene encodes CDR1 SNHLY and CDR2 FYNNEI. The CDR3 runs 15 residues. The CDR3 protein is CASSERAGGSETQYF. The CDR3, as DNA: TGTGCCAGCAGTGAGAGAGCGGGGGGGAGTGAGACCCAGTACTTC.